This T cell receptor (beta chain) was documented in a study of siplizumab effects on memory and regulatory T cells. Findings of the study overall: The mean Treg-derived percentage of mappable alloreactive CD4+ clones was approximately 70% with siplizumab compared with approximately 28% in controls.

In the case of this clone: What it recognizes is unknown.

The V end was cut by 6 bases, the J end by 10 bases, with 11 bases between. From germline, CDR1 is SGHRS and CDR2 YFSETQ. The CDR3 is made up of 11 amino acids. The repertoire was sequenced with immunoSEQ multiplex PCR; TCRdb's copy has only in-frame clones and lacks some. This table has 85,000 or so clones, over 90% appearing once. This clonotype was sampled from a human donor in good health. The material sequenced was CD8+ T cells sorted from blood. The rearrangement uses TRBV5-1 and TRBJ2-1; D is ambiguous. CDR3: CASKFGEEQFF. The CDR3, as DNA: TGCGCCAGCAAGTTTGGGGAAGAGCAGTTCTTC.